This is a list of T cell receptor beta chains from one sample in a study of regulatory T cells in long-lasting Graves disease. MiXCR, run by TCRdb on the multiplex PCR reads, gives a single entry per CDR3 protein. Of 500,000 or so distinct CDR3 sequences listed, 15% to 20% are singletons. This sample was shared with a second study, whose subject was T cells in Graves' hyperthyroidism and ophthalmopathy.

The sample was peripheral blood mononuclear cells (PBMCs), taken at new diagnosis, from a patient treated with antithyroid drugs. The receptors come from a woman aged 35 to 60 with Graves disease. Both conserved end residues are part of each CDR3. Each record gives: clone size, D gene, J gene, V gene, CDR3 protein, CDR3 DNA. The D gene is left open where the match is weak. A row's size may be missing; if present it is once, few, many or a size class.

many,NA,TRBJ2-6,TRBV6-1,CASSGTYLPGANVLTF,TGTGCCAGCAGTGGGACTTACCTACCTGGGGCCAACGTCCTGACTTTC
many,TRBD1,TRBJ1-4,TRBV6-1,CASIRGTTNEKLFF,TGTGCCAGCATCAGGGGGACGACTAATGAAAAACTGTTTTTT
NA,NA,TRBJ1-2,TRBV12-3/TRBV12-4,CASSSGEGDGYTF,TGTGCCAGCAGCAGCGGGGAGGGCGATGGCTACACCTTC
few,NA,TRBJ2-3,TRBV27,CASSLSRGTDTQYF,TGTGCCAGCAGTTTATCGAGGGGCACAGATACGCAGTATTTT
few,NA,TRBJ1-6,TRBV28,CASSLIAVNASPLHF,TGTGCCAGCAGTTTAATAGCTGTAAACGCCTCACCCCTCCACTTT
few,NA,TRBJ2-2,TRBV10-3,CAIIKDPAGTGELFF,TGTGCCATCATTAAAGACCCCGCGGGCACCGGGGAGCTGTTTTTT
many,NA,TRBJ2-7,TRBV12-3/TRBV12-4,CASRVTGSYEQYF,TGTGCCAGCAGGGTCACCGGATCCTACGAGCAGTACTTC
few,NA,TRBJ1-1,TRBV4-2,CASSQDRQTEAFF,TGTGCCAGCAGCCAAGATAGACAAACGGAAGCTTTCTTT
many,NA,TRBJ2-1,TRBV7-2,CASSLRPPFGGNEQFF,TGTGCCAGCAGCTTAAGACCACCATTCGGGGGCAATGAGCAGTTCTTC
many,TRBD2,TRBJ2-5,TRBV27,CASSPTSGGAWETQYF,TGTGCCAGCAGTCCGACTAGCGGGGGGGCCTGGGAGACCCAGTACTTC
many,TRBD1,TRBJ2-7,TRBV3-1,CASSQGGTGPYEQYF,TGTGCCAGCAGCCAAGGGGGGACAGGGCCCTACGAGCAGTACTTC
NA,NA,TRBJ1-5,TRBV18,CASSPSKGNQPQHF,TGTGCCAGCTCACCATCAAAGGGAAATCAGCCCCAGCATTTT
NA,NA,TRBJ2-2,TRBV6-2/TRBV6-3,CASSYPTFERPKPNTGELFF,TGTGCCAGCAGTTACCCTACCTTCGAAAGACCGAAACCGAACACCGGGGAGCTGTTTTTT
NA,TRBD1,TRBJ2-1,TRBV10-3,CAITAGGLNEQFF,TGTGCCATCACGGCAGGGGGCCTCAATGAGCAGTTCTTC
NA,TRBD1,TRBJ1-2,TRBV7-3,CASGPGQDYGYTF,TGTGCCAGCGGCCCGGGACAGGATTATGGCTACACCTTC
many,NA,TRBJ1-5,TRBV18,CASSQYKGHQPQHF,TGTGCCAGCTCTCAATACAAGGGGCACCAGCCCCAGCATTTT
NA,TRBD2,TRBJ2-3,TRBV29-1,CSVAAGGFTDTQYF,TGCAGCGTTGCGGCGGGGGGCTTCACAGATACGCAGTATTTT
many,NA,TRBJ2-7,TRBV29-1,CSVVSALTAGYEQYF,TGCAGCGTTGTGTCGGCACTTACCGCCGGATACGAGCAGTACTTC
NA,NA,TRBJ2-7,TRBV19,CASSMSDRPPYEQYF,TGTGCCAGTAGTATGAGCGACAGGCCCCCCTACGAGCAGTACTTC
NA,TRBD2,TRBJ2-6,TRBV5-4,CASSASLWTSGGESSGANVLTF,TGTGCCAGCAGCGCTAGCCTGTGGACTAGCGGGGGCGAAAGCTCTGGGGCCAACGTCCTGACTTTC
few,NA,TRBJ2-1,TRBV18,CASCRGVGGTYNEQFF,TGTGCCAGCTGCAGGGGGGTCGGGGGAACCTACAATGAGCAGTTCTTC
NA,NA,TRBJ2-5,TRBV18,CASSPPLSRDMRTQYF,TGTGCCAGCTCACCACCATTGTCCCGGGACATGCGGACCCAGTACTTC
NA,TRBD1,TRBJ2-5,TRBV4-1,CASSPWDRPRAETQYF,TGCGCCAGCAGCCCTTGGGACAGGCCCCGGGCGGAGACCCAGTACTTC
many,NA,TRBJ2-7,TRBV5-1,CASSLSTSEDEQYF,TGCGCCAGCAGCTTGTCCACCTCGGAGGACGAGCAGTACTTC
many,TRBD1,TRBJ2-7,TRBV28,CASREQGDPREQYF,TGTGCCAGCAGGGAACAGGGGGACCCTCGCGAGCAGTACTTC
NA,NA,TRBJ1-2,TRBV7-2,CASSSLGRSGGYTF,TGTGCCAGCAGCTCCTTAGGAAGGTCGGGTGGCTACACCTTC
many,TRBD1,TRBJ1-5,TRBV6-1,CATTLGQGTGQPQHF,TGTGCCACGACCCTGGGACAGGGGACAGGTCAGCCCCAGCATTTT
many,NA,TRBJ2-7,TRBV27,CASSFILGGSPMEQYF,TGTGCCAGCAGTTTTATTTTAGGGGGGTCCCCGATGGAGCAGTACTTC
NA,TRBD2,TRBJ2-2,TRBV12-3/TRBV12-4,CASSSPRAGGETGELFF,TGTGCCAGCAGTTCACCTCGGGCGGGGGGGGAGACCGGGGAGCTGTTTTTT
NA,NA,TRBJ1-5,TRBV7-9,CASSVGGQGQPQHF,TGTGCCAGCAGCGTAGGGGGGCAAGGTCAGCCCCAGCATTTT
many,TRBD2,TRBJ2-5,TRBV3-1,CASSRTSGGETQYF,TGTGCCAGCAGCCGGACTAGCGGCGGAGAGACCCAGTACTTC
many,TRBD1,TRBJ1-1,TRBV27,CASSLSGQGGHTEAFF,TGTGCCAGCAGTTTATCGGGACAGGGAGGCCACACTGAAGCTTTCTTT
many,NA,TRBJ2-1,TRBV14,CASSQDDRNWNEQFF,TGTGCCAGCAGCCAAGATGACAGGAATTGGAATGAGCAGTTCTTC
few,NA,TRBJ1-5,TRBV6-2/TRBV6-3,CASGENQPQHF,TGTGCCAGTGGCGAAAATCAGCCCCAGCATTTT
few,TRBD1,TRBJ1-1,TRBV9,CASSVADGTGGTEAFF,TGTGCCAGCAGCGTAGCCGACGGGACAGGGGGAACTGAAGCTTTCTTT
NA,NA,TRBJ1-4,TRBV4-1,CASSHAPGRNNEKLFF,TGCGCCAGCAGCCACGCTCCGGGACGGAATAATGAAAAACTGTTTTTT
NA,NA,TRBJ2-1,TRBV20-1,CSARGTSRGSHNEQFF,TGCAGTGCTAGAGGGACTTCGCGGGGTAGCCACAATGAGCAGTTCTTC
NA,TRBD2,TRBJ2-1,TRBV6-8,CASSYDGGSYNEQFF,TGTGCCAGCAGTTACGACGGGGGGTCTTACAATGAGCAGTTCTTC
few,NA,TRBJ1-1,TRBV11-2,CASSYLDKNTEAFF,TGTGCCAGCAGCTACCTGGACAAGAACACTGAAGCTTTCTTT
few,TRBD2,TRBJ2-2,TRBV19,CASQGLVLPNTGELFF,TGTGCCAGCCAGGGACTAGTTTTGCCGAACACCGGGGAGCTGTTTTTT
many,TRBD1,TRBJ2-7,TRBV20-1,CSARDREVYEQYF,TGCAGTGCCCGGGACAGAGAAGTTTACGAGCAGTACTTC
many,NA,TRBJ1-1,TRBV27,CASSLSPLTEWNTEAFF,TGTGCCAGCAGTTTATCGCCTCTTACAGAATGGAACACTGAAGCTTTCTTT
NA,TRBD1,TRBJ1-2,TRBV4-1,CASSPGQGIGNYGYTF,TGCGCCAGCAGCCCGGGACAGGGGATCGGTAATTATGGCTACACCTTC
few,TRBD1,TRBJ2-1,TRBV6-2/TRBV6-3,CASRNGQGQFF,TGTGCCAGCAGAAACGGACAGGGACAGTTCTTC
few,NA,TRBJ2-7,TRBV29-1,CSVEVSLGLLYEQYF,TGCAGCGTTGAGGTTTCGTTGGGACTTCTTTACGAGCAGTACTTC
many,NA,TRBJ2-5,TRBV2,CASSSRGSQETQYF,TGTGCCAGCAGTTCAAGGGGGAGCCAAGAGACCCAGTACTTC
many,NA,TRBJ1-5,TRBV18,CASSPGTTGDNQPQHF,TGTGCCAGCTCACCAGGGACCACCGGGGACAATCAGCCCCAGCATTTT
NA,NA,TRBJ1-2,TRBV6-5,CASSWGGGTSYGYTF,TGTGCCAGCAGTTGGGGGGGAGGGACGTCCTATGGCTACACCTTC